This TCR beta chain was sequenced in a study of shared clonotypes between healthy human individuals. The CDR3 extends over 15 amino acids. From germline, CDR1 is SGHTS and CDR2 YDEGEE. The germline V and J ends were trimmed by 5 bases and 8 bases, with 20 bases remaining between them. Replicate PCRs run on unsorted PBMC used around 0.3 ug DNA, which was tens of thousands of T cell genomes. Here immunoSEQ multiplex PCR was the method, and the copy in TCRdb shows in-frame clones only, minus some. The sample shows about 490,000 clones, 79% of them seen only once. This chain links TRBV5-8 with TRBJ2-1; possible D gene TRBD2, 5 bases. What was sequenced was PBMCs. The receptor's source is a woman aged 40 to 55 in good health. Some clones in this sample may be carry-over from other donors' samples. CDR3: CASSSGRRSYDEQFF. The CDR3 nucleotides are TGTGCCAGCAGTTCCGGACGGAGGTCATACGATGAGCAGTTCTTC.